The entry that follows covers one TCR beta chain sequence. Its target is unknown. The germline gives CDR1 SNHLY, CDR2 FYNNEI. The CDR3 is made up of 13 amino acids. V dropped 4 bases and J dropped 7 bases, with 8 bases sitting between them. The sample originates from a study of CD8+CD57+ T cells in acquired aplastic anemia. For the study at large: DNA recovered from sorted CD4+ and CD8+ cells had a mean of about 3.5 ug. Study-wide results and limits: Patients and controls had CD8+ Simpson's diversity values that were not significantly distinct.

Before being chosen for sequencing, patients had shown CD8+CD57+ cell expansion by flow cytometry. The patients, all of them, had severe acquired aplastic anemia. Template material for TCR beta VDJ and CDR3 profiling consisted of genomic DNA. TCRdb itself ran the reads through MiXCR, one entry per CDR3 protein. Of just over 450,000 distinct CDR3 sequences in the sample, around 30% were seen once. Specimen: sorted CD4+, CD8+, or CD8+CD57+ T cells (not recorded which) from PBMCs. The receptor was isolated from a human donor with aplastic anemia. The V gene is TRBV2, the J gene TRBJ1-6; D is undetermined. This CDR3 reads CASSGFGNSPLHF. The DNA for the CDR3 is TGTGCCAGCAGTGGGTTTGGGAATTCACCCCTCCACTTT.